One and the same sample provided the 20 T cell receptor beta chains below, sequenced in a study of shared clonotypes between healthy human individuals. Here immunoSEQ multiplex PCR was the method, and the copy in TCRdb shows in-frame clones only, minus some. The top ten clones hold around 0.4% of a sample with around 2.5 million clones, over 85% of them seen once. What was sequenced was naive CD4+ T cells from PBMCs. The subset denotes: CD45RA+ positively selected. Receptors originate from a man younger than 30 in good health. Some clones in this sample may be carry-over from other donors' samples.

A word on this clone: The identical CDR3 is also encoded by other nucleotide sequences in the sample. V gene TRBV18 combines with J gene TRBJ1-2; D might be TRBD1 (6 bases). CDR3 length equals 14 residues. Trimming pared 3 bases from V and 2 bases from J, leaving 10 bases between. Germline V gene sequence: CDR1 KGHSH, CDR2 LQKENI. CDR3 sequence reads: CASSPNRANYGYTF. CDR3 DNA: TGTGCCAGCTCACCTAACAGGGCGAACTATGGCTACACCTTC.

The CDR3 is CASSYRQGRTDTQYF. CDR3 coding DNA: TGTGCCAGCAGTTACCGGCAGGGTCGCACAGATACGCAGTATTTT. The genes are TRBV6-6 and TRBJ2-3; a weak D match, TRBD1 (5 bases). The CDR3 is 15 residues long. The V gene lost 2 bases and the J gene lost 1 base, with 10 bases spanning the gap. Germline CDR1 is MNHNY and CDR2 is SVGAGI (reference sequence).

J is TRBJ2-1 and V is TRBV28; 8 nucleotides align to TRBD2. V shed 1 base and J 4 bases; nucleotides not matched to a gene: 9. CDR3 size: 17 residues. The V gene's germline CDR1 is MDHEN and CDR2 SYDVKM. The DNA of the CDR3 is TGTGCCAGCAGTTTATCCCCGTACGCGGGAGGATACAATGAGCAGTTCTTC. This gives the protein CASSLSPYAGGYNEQFF. Combining the CDR3 with reference TRBV28 and TRBJ2-1 gives the whole variable domain DVKVTQSSRYLVKRTGEKVFLECVQDMDHENMFWYRQDPGLGLRLIYFSYDVKMKEKGDIPEGYSVSREKKERFSLILESASTNQTSMYLCASSLSPYAGGYNEQFFGPGTRLTVL.

The chain is built from TRBV30 and TRBJ2-1, with a possible D match to TRBD1 (5 bases). Germline V lookup: CDR1 GTSNPN, CDR2 SVGIG (reference sequence). Trimming removed 0 bases from V and 8 bases from J, with 8 bases in between. This CDR3 spans 12 amino acids. As DNA, the CDR3 is TGTGCCTGGAGTGTACAGGAGCATGAGCAGTTCTTC. The encoded protein is CAWSVQEHEQFF.

This sequence joins TRBV7-2 and TRBJ2-1, with D possibly being TRBD2 (6 bases). The V gene's germline CDR1 is SGHTA and CDR2 FQGNSA. Trimming took off 6 bases at V and 7 bases at J, with 16 bases between the two ends. The CDR3 spans 14 residues. CDR3 sequence (DNA): TGTGCCAGCAGGAAGGGAGGAGGACTAAATGAGCAGTTCTTC. It is translated as CASRKGGGLNEQFF.

The chain has TRBV20-1 and TRBJ1-2; D gene ambiguous. CDR3 length equals 11 residues. Germline values: CDR1 DFQATT, CDR2 SNEGSKA (reference sequence). V lost 4 bases to trimming and J lost 4 bases, with 7 bases between them. In DNA form, the CDR3 reads TGCAGTGCTAAGCATAGCTATGGCTACACCTTC. This sequence encodes CSAKHSYGYTF.

The chain combines TRBV28 with TRBJ2-3; 7 nucleotides align to TRBD2. Germline CDR1 MDHEN, CDR2 SYDVKM. This CDR3 is 22 amino acids long. The junction had 28 bases not matched to a gene; V was cut back by 7 bases and J by 0 bases. The CDR3 loop reads CASTESFHRASGALSSTDTQYF. The CDR3 coding sequence is TGTGCCAGCACTGAAAGTTTCCACCGTGCTAGCGGAGCTCTTTCTAGCACAGATACGCAGTATTTT.

This chain uses TRBV18 with TRBJ1-1; 8 positions agree with TRBD1. Unmatched junction bases numbered 17, after V lost 6 bases and J lost 11 bases. Germline CDR1 KGHSH, CDR2 LQKENI. The CDR3 has 15 amino acids. This CDR3 reads CASSRFDRGGSGAFF. The CDR3 nucleotides read TGTGCCAGCTCTCGGTTCGACAGGGGCGGTTCTGGGGCTTTCTTT.

The chain joins TRBV12-5 to TRBJ2-3; 7 nucleotides align to TRBD1. CDR1 and CDR2 (germline): LGHNT, FRNRAP. The CDR3 extends over 16 amino acids. V lost 1 base and J lost 1; bases outside the gene matches: 5. The CDR3 protein is CASGLGTGIRTDTQYF. CDR3 coding DNA: TGTGCTAGTGGTTTGGGGACAGGTATACGCACAGATACGCAGTATTTT.

This sequence joins TRBV6-1 and TRBJ2-2; D unclear. Trimming cost V 8 bases and J 5 bases, with 15 bases left between them. CDR3 size: 14 residues. The germline gives CDR1 MNHNS, CDR2 SASEGT. The CDR3 here is CASSEQLATGELFF. The CDR3 nucleotides are TGTGCCAGCTCAGAACAGCTGGCGACCGGGGAGCTGTTTTTT.

The rearrangement uses TRBV11-2 and TRBJ2-1; D gene ambiguous. The CDR3 runs to 18 residues. Trimming left V 5 bases short and J 6 bases short, with 26 bases between. Germline loops: CDR1 SGHAT, CDR2 FQNNGV. As DNA, the CDR3 is TGTGCCAGCAGCCTCAACCCCCGTGGCGCCCTCTTAGGCAATGAGCAGTTCTTC. It specifies CASSLNPRGALLGNEQFF. Full variable domain (rest looked up from reference TRBV11-2 and TRBJ2-1): EAGVAQSPRYKIIEKRQSVAFWCNPISGHATLYWYQQILGQGPKLLIQFQNNGVVDDSQLPKDRFSAERLKGVDSTLKIQPAKLEDSAVYLCASSLNPRGALLGNEQFFGPGTRLTVL.

The DNA for the CDR3 is TGTGCCAGCAGCTTAATGGCGGGAGGGCCTAGGGATACGCAGTATTTT. Its translation: CASSLMAGGPRDTQYF. The rearrangement links TRBV7-3 to TRBJ2-3, with 9 bases that match TRBD2. Germline CDR1 and CDR2: SGHTA and FQGTGA. The CDR3 loop spans 16 amino acids. The ends lost 1 base at V and 6 bases at J; junction bases unmatched: 8.

The chain recombines TRBV6-6 with TRBJ2-1, with a possible D match to TRBD2 (7 bases). V lost 6 bases and J lost 5, with 17 bases in between. The CDR3 is 15 amino acids. In germline, CDR1 is MNHNY, CDR2 SVGAGI (reference sequence). The CDR3 protein is CASRAPGGRNNEQFF. CDR3 coding DNA: TGTGCCAGCAGGGCCCCGGGGGGCCGTAACAATGAGCAGTTCTTC.

This chain connects TRBV14 to TRBJ2-7; D is possibly TRBD2 (6 bases). Per germline, CDR1 SGHDN and CDR2 FVKESK. The CDR3 contains 15 residues. Trimming stripped 1 base from V and 3 bases from J, with 13 bases between. CDR3 DNA sequence: TGTGCCAGCAGCCAAGTAGGAGGGAAAGACTACGAGCAGTACTTC. Translation gives CASSQVGGKDYEQYF. The variable domain in full, with the rest retrieved from reference TRBV14 and TRBJ2-7, is EAGVTQFPSHSVIEKGQTVTLRCDPISGHDNLYWYRRVMGKEIKFLLHFVKESKQDESGMPNNRFLAERTGGTYSTLKVQPAELEDSGVYFCASSQVGGKDYEQYFGPGTRLTVT.

The DNA for the CDR3 is TGTGCCAGCAGCTTCCTAGCGGGAGGAGACAATGAGCAGTTCTTC. Its translation is CASSFLAGGDNEQFF. The V gene is TRBV5-4, the J gene TRBJ2-1, with 11 nucleotides matching TRBD2. With V trimmed by 2 bases and J by 5 bases, 3 bases remained unmatched. CDR1 and CDR2 from the germline V gene are SGHNT and YYREEE (reference sequence). The CDR3 extends over 15 amino acids.

The chain couples TRBV9 to TRBJ2-1; 7 bases fit TRBD2. There are 16 residues in the CDR3. Trimming took 1 base from V and 4 from J; bases not matched to a gene: 8. CDR1 is SGDLS and CDR2 is YYNGEE in the germline V gene. The CDR3 region has the DNA TGTGCCAGCAGCGTAACCCAGACTAGCCTATACAATGAGCAGTTCTTC. Protein sequence: CASSVTQTSLYNEQFF.

The chain recombines TRBV10-1 with TRBJ2-2; tentatively, D is TRBD2 (5 bases). The CDR3 length is 17 residues. The germline CDR1 and CDR2 sequences are WNHNN and SYGVQD (reference sequence). Between the trimmed V and J ends, which lost 3 bases and 1 base, there was a span of 15 bases. The CDR3 bases are TGCGCCAGCAGTGACCTCTCGGGGAGCCAGAACACCGGGGAGCTGTTTTTT. Translating it yields CASSDLSGSQNTGELFF.

Note on this clone: The same CDR3 arises from other DNA sequences in this sample as well. The CDR3 sequence is CASSGQGAGYEQYF. The CDR3 nucleotides read TGTGCCAGCAGTGGACAGGGGGCAGGATACGAGCAGTACTTC. The J gene is TRBJ2-7, the V gene TRBV2; 10 positions agree with TRBD1. The CDR3 runs to 14 residues. V lost 4 bases to trimming and J lost 4 bases; unmatched junction nucleotides: 4. CDR1 is SNHLY, CDR2 FYNNEI, per germline.

The chain employs TRBV7-6 and TRBJ2-2; a possible D gene is TRBD1 (6 bases). The V end was cut by 4 bases, the J end by 6 bases, with 15 bases between. CDR1 and CDR2 from the germline V gene are SGHVS and FNYEAQ. CDR3 length equals 15 residues. The CDR3 protein is CASSSRPEGAGELFF. CDR3 bases: TGTGCCAGCAGCTCCCGTCCTGAGGGGGCCGGGGAGCTGTTTTTT.

V gene TRBV5-1 combines with J gene TRBJ2-2; perhaps TRBD2 as D (5 bases). V gave up 5 bases and J gave up 2 bases, with 13 bases separating them. The CDR3 covers 15 residues. Germline values: CDR1 SGHRS, CDR2 YFSETQ. DNA of the CDR3: TGCGCCAGCAGTCGATTTCCTAGCAACACCGGGGAGCTGTTTTTT. It encodes CASSRFPSNTGELFF.